One and the same sample provided the 9 T cell receptor beta chains below, sequenced in a study of T cells in women clearing cervical HPV infection. Libraries were prepared by immunoSEQ multiplex PCR; TCRdb keeps only in-frame clonotypes and omits some of them. This listing includes about 19,000 clones. Sequencing input: blood buffy coat. Every receptor here comes from a woman aged 18-70 years with a cervical HPV16 infection that either progressed to CIN3+ or cleared (not recorded which).

As regards this clone: The read terminates 3 residues before the CDR3 end, so the remaining end is supplied by the germline J gene. V and J are TRBV11-2 and TRBJ2-1; 8 bases match TRBD2. The ends lost 4 bases at V and 8 bases at J; junction bases unmatched: 10. The germline gives CDR1 SGHAT, CDR2 FQNNGV. The CDR3 runs 15 residues. Partial CDR3 DNA: TGTGCCAGCAGCTCCGACGGGGGGGCCTGGGATGAG. It is translated as CASSSDGGAWDE. In full, the CDR3 reads CASSSDGGAWDEQFF.

The CDR3 DNA, read in part, is TGCGCCAGCAGTGAGACCCAAACAGGGGGTTCACCC. This translates into CASSETQTGGSP. The whole CDR3 reads CASSETQTGGSPLHF. J is TRBJ1-6 and V is TRBV10-2, with TRBD1 matching 8 bases. The read terminates 3 residues ahead of where the CDR3 ends, so the germline J gene completes it. The V segment lost 2 bases and the J segment 9 bases; nucleotides outside the gene matches: 6. The germline CDR1 and CDR2 sequences are WSHSY and SAAADI. The CDR3 extends over 15 amino acids.

Note on this clone: Read sequence stops 3 residues before the CDR3 end, and the germline J gene provides the missing end. The chain is built from TRBV19 and TRBJ2-5, with TRBD1 matching 8 bases. The V gene's germline CDR1 is LNHDA and CDR2 SQIVND (reference sequence). Trimming removed 7 bases from V and 2 bases from J; junction bases left unmatched: 6. There are 14 residues in the CDR3. Here the CDR3 reads CASNAGGGQETQYF. The CDR3 bases that were read are TGTGCCAGTAACGCAGGGGGCGGTCAAGAGACC.

Note on this clone: The observed sequence ends 3 residues before the CDR3 terminus, with the missing tail filled in from the germline J gene. The chain carries TRBV20-1 and TRBJ2-3; TRBD2 might be the D (6 bases). Germline V gene sequence: CDR1 DFQATT, CDR2 SNEGSKA (reference sequence). CDR3 size: 15 residues. The CDR3 here is CSARVGGRNQETQYF. The CDR3 DNA, read in part, is TGCAGTGCTAGAGTGGGGGGTAGGAACCAAGAGACG.

Concerning this clone itself: Coverage ceases 3 residues before the CDR3 finishes, and the germline J gene fills in the end. The rearrangement uses TRBV29-1 and TRBJ1-3; D remains ambiguous. Per germline, CDR1 SQVTM and CDR2 ANQGSEA. Trimming pared 1 base from V and 0 bases from J, leaving 4 bases between. The CDR3 is 13 residues long. Partial CDR3 DNA: TGCAGCGTTGAAGGCAGCTCTGGAAACACC. This gives the protein CSVEGSSGNT. The entire CDR3 protein reads CSVEGSSGNTIYF.

Concerning this clone: The read ends 3 residues before the CDR3 terminus; that terminus is restored from the germline J gene. The chain uses TRBV27 and TRBJ2-1; D possibly matches TRBD1 or TRBD2 (5 bases each). Trimming removed 3 bases from V and 1 base from J, with 10 bases in between. CDR1 and CDR2 from the germline V gene are MNHEY and SMNVEV (reference sequence). The CDR3 spans 15 residues. CDR3 bases read: TGTGCCAGCAGTTTCCGAGGGGTGTCCTACAATGAG. Amino acids: CASSFRGVSYNE. The whole CDR3 reads CASSFRGVSYNEQFF.

For this clone: Read sequence stops 3 residues before the CDR3 end, and the germline J gene provides the missing end. This chain uses TRBV20-1 with TRBJ1-6; 7 bases match TRBD1. Per germline, CDR1 DFQATT and CDR2 SNEGSKA (reference sequence). V dropped 5 bases and J dropped 8; count of bases not matched to a gene: 9. The CDR3 extends over 14 amino acids. CDR3 bases read: TGCAGTGCTCCTAGAGGGGGCGCGGATTCACCC. It codes for CSAPRGGADSP. The whole CDR3 is CSAPRGGADSPLHF.

About this clone: The read ends 3 residues early relative to the CDR3; the germline J gene fills the gap. The rearrangement links TRBV19 to TRBJ2-3; TRBD1 agrees at 7 bases. CDR3 size: 13 residues. The V gene's germline CDR1 is LNHDA and CDR2 SQIVND (reference sequence). The CDR3 loop reads CASSEGASQPQYF. The covered CDR3 bases are TGTGCCAGTAGTGAGGGGGCGAGTCAGCCG. Full variable domain (missing parts from reference TRBV19 and TRBJ2-3): DGGITQSPKYLFRKEGQNVTLSCEQNLNHDAMYWYRQDPGQGLRLIYYSQIVNDFQKGDIAEGYSVSREKKESFPLTVTSAQKNPTAFYLCASSEGASQPQYFGPGTRLTVL.

Concerning this clone: With the read ending 3 residues before the CDR3 end, the germline J gene is used to fill in that end. The V gene is TRBV29-1, the J gene TRBJ1-1; 7 nucleotides align to TRBD1. The junction had 5 bases not matched to a gene; V was cut back by 6 bases and J by 1 base. The CDR3 is 13 amino acids. The germline V gene has CDR1 SQVTM and CDR2 ANQGSEA. The sequenced part of the CDR3 DNA is TGCAGCGTAGGTAACAGGGGGAACACTGAA. This codes for CSVGNRGNTE. The CDR3 as a whole reads CSVGNRGNTEAFF.